The T cell receptor beta chain described here comes from a study of blood T cell repertoires in COVID-19. Germline loops: CDR1 SGHVS, CDR2 FNYEAQ. This CDR3 is 18 amino acids long. Germline trimming cut 3 bases from V and 2 bases from J; bases unmatched to any gene: 13. Sequencing was performed with immunoSEQ multiplex PCR; in TCRdb, only in-frame clones are kept and a portion is missing. The table records about 180,000 clones, approximately 86% of them present only once. The chain has TRBV7-6 and TRBJ2-3; TRBD2 aligns across 8 bases. This receptor was obtained from a man aged 45-65 years with active or convalescent COVID-19. Sequenced input: peripheral blood. The CDR3 DNA reads TGTGCCAGCAGCTTGGGGGATGTGGCGGGGGGCCTCACAGATACGCAGTATTTT. Encoded protein: CASSLGDVAGGLTDTQYF. The variable domain in full, with the rest retrieved from reference TRBV7-6 and TRBJ2-3, is GAGVSQSPRYKVTKRGQDVALRCDPISGHVSLYWYRQALGQGPEFLTYFNYEAQQDKSGLPNDRFSAERPEGSISTLTIQRTEQRDSAMYRCASSLGDVAGGLTDTQYFGPGTRLTVL.